This TCR beta chain was captured by sequencing in a study of radiation and T cells in renal cell carcinoma. Study at large: Nephrectomy followed 15 Gy stereotactic body radiation by 4 weeks.

Time point given: blood 2 weeks post-SBRT. The treatment is: 15 Gy SBRT to primary tumor, nephrectomy 4 weeks later. A remark on this clone: Antigen: not known.

The CDR3 spans 16 residues. Trimming removed 1 base from V and 4 bases from J; junction bases left unmatched: 9. The germline CDR1 and CDR2 sequences are SGHVS and FQNEAQ. Study results and caveats: From baseline, blood top tumor clonotypes peaked at 2 weeks post-radiation.

Sequenced by immunoSEQ multiplex PCR; TCRdb stores in-frame clones only, minus some. The table shows 150,000 or so clones, with roughly 90% occurring only once. The receptor was derived from a woman between 45 and 65 years old with renal cell carcinoma. Material: blood, obtained from a patient whose treatment included radiotherapy and nephrectomy. The chain recombines TRBV7-8 with TRBJ1-2; 7 nucleotides line up with TRBD1. Here the CDR3 reads CASSLGAGQGGYGYTF. The DNA of the CDR3 is TGTGCCAGCAGCTTAGGGGCGGGCCAGGGGGGCTATGGCTACACCTTC.